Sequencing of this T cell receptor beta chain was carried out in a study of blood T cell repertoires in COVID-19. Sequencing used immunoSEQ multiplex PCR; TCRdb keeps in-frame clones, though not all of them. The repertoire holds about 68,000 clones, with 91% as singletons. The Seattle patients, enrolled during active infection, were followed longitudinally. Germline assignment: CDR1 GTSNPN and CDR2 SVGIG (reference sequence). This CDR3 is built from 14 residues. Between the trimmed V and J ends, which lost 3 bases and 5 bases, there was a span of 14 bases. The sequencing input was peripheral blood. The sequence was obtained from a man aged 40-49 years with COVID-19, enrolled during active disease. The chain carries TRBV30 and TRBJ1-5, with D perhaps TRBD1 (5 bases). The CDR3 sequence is CAWSQFGGDQPQHF. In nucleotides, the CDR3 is TGTGCCTGGAGCCAATTCGGGGGGGATCAGCCCCAGCATTTT.